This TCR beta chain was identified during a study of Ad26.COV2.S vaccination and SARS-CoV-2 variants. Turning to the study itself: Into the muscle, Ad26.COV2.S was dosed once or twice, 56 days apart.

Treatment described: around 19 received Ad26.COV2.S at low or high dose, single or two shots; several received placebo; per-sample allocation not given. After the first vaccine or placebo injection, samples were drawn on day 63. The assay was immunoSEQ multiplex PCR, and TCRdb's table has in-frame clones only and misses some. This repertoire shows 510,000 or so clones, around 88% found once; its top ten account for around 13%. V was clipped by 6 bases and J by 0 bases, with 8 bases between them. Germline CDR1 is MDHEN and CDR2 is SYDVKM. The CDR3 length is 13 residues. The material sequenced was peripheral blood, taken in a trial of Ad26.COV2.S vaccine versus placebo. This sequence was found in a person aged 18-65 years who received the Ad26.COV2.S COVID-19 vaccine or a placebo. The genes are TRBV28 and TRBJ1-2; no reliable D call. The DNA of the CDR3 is TGTGCCAGCAGCTCTTACTCTAACTATGGCTACACCTTC. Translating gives CASSSYSNYGYTF.